This section outlines one T cell receptor (beta chain) sequence together with its context. The junction does not match germline at one end; this may be a read error. From germline, CDR1 is SEHNR and CDR2 FQNEAQ (reference sequence). This CDR3 comprises 13 residues. Produced via immunoSEQ multiplex PCR; TCRdb's table is partial and in-frame only. This sample yields about 660,000 clones, of which roughly 88% are seen a single time; 0.0095% to 0.013% belongs to the top ten. The data were obtained in a study of shared T cell receptors in the human thymus. The sample was also linked to a second study, of human thymus T cells. Per that paper: From resections taken during corrective heart surgery, the thymus tissue was obtained. There appeared to be biased usage of V and J genes in thymic and blood repertoires.

J is TRBJ2-7 and V is TRBV7-9; 7 bases are shared with TRBD2. The source of this sequence is a boy under two years old with a congenital heart defect. The sequenced sample was thymocytes. The CDR3 loop is CASSLANLAEEHF. The CDR3 region has the DNA TGTGCCAGCAGCTTAGCGAATCTAGCGGAGGAACACTTC.